Listed below are T cell receptor beta chains from one sample, sequenced in a study of T cell changes during pregnancy in multiple sclerosis. This table comes from immunoSEQ multiplex PCR, and its TCRdb copy is limited to in-frame clones, with some not included. The top ten clones hold roughly 0.34% of a sample with about 59,000 clones, about 93% of them seen once. The sequences come from CD4+ T cells from peripheral blood mononuclear cells, collected before pregnancy. The receptor source for this set is a female donor with multiple sclerosis, enrolled in a pregnancy study. CDR3s include the opening cysteine and the closing phenylalanine or tryptophan. Each record gives: D gene, J gene, V gene, CDR3 DNA, CDR3 protein. A D gene is named only where the DNA matches it firmly.

TRBD1	TRBJ2-7	TRBV18	TGTGCCAGCTCTCCTGGGACAGGAATTACCTACGAGCAGTACTTC	CASSPGTGITYEQYF
NA	TRBJ2-4	TRBV5-6	TGTGCCAGCAGCTTGGCGGGGGGCCGGGGCATTCAGTACTTC	CASSLAGGRGIQYF
NA	TRBJ1-2	TRBV7-2	TGTGCCAGCAGCCTAACAAACGGGGGCTACACCTTC	CASSLTNGGYTF
TRBD2	TRBJ2-5	TRBV7-2	TGTGCCAGCAACAGTAGACTAGCGAAGACCCAGTACTTC	CASNSRLAKTQYF
TRBD2	TRBJ2-1	TRBV7-9	TGTGCCAGCAGCCTGGGACTAGGGGAAATCTCGAGGCTCTACAATGAGCAGTTCTTC	CASSLGLGEISRLYNEQFF
NA	TRBJ2-1	TRBV19	TGTGCCAGTAGTCATCGGCTAGCGTCAAGCTCCTACAATGAGCAGTTCTTC	CASSHRLASSSYNEQFF
NA	TRBJ1-5	TRBV28	TGTGCCAGCAGTTTAGCAGGGTTTGGTAGCAATCAGCCCCAGCATTTT	CASSLAGFGSNQPQHF
NA	TRBJ2-1	TRBV19	TGTGCCAGTAGAGAGGGTCCCGCATCCTACAATGAGCAGTTCTTC	CASREGPASYNEQFF
NA	TRBJ1-5	TRBV9	TGTGCCAGCAGCGGTCTCGGCAATCAGCCCCAGCATTTT	CASSGLGNQPQHF
NA	TRBJ2-1	TRBV5-1	TGCGCCAGCAGCGGCTACAGGGAGTACAATGAGCAGTTCTTC	CASSGYREYNEQFF
TRBD2	TRBJ2-3	TRBV5-5	TGTGCCAGCAGCTTGGTTCCGGGAGGAGGCACAGATACGCAGTATTTT	CASSLVPGGGTDTQYF
TRBD1	TRBJ2-6	TRBV30	TGTGCCTGGAGGAACAGGGGGTCTGGGGCCAACGTCCTGACTTTC	CAWRNRGSGANVLTF
TRBD2	TRBJ2-2	TRBV19	TGTGCCAGTAAAATGGGACTAGCGGGAGGGCCCGGGGAGCTGTTTTTT	CASKMGLAGGPGELFF
TRBD2	TRBJ2-6	TRBV4-1	TGCGCCAGCAGCCAAGCTCGGCGGGAGGTCCACTCTGGGGCCAACGTCCTGACTTTC	CASSQARREVHSGANVLTF
TRBD2	TRBJ2-2	TRBV7-2	TGTGCCAGCAGCGTAAGCGGGAGGAACGGGGAGCTGTTTTTT	CASSVSGRNGELFF
TRBD1	TRBJ1-4	TRBV18	TGTGCCAGCTCGGACAGGGTTAACGAAAAACTGTTTTTT	CASSDRVNEKLFF
TRBD2	TRBJ2-3	TRBV5-1	TGCGCCAGCAGCTTGATGCGGGAGTGGACAGATACGCAGTATTTT	CASSLMREWTDTQYF
TRBD1	TRBJ1-4	TRBV6-6	TGTGCCAGCAGACAGGGGGTGACTAATGAAAAACTGTTTTTT	CASRQGVTNEKLFF
TRBD2	TRBJ2-3	TRBV25-1	TGTGCCAGCAGTTTCTCCCCGCGGACTAGCGGGAGCACAGATACGCAGTATTTT	CASSFSPRTSGSTDTQYF
TRBD2	TRBJ2-1	TRBV5-1	TGCGCCAGCAGCTTGGTTGCGGGAGGGGGCAATGAGCAGTTCTTC	CASSLVAGGGNEQFF
NA	TRBJ1-3	TRBV18	TGTGCCAGCTCACCAGCGGGGAGGGCCGGAAACACCATATATTTT	CASSPAGRAGNTIYF